A single sample is the source of the 16 T cell receptor beta chains below, sequenced in a study of cytomegalovirus exposure and HLA in healthy donors. This PCR relied on a set of 60 Vbeta primers and 13 Jbeta primers. Sequencing used immunoSEQ multiplex PCR; TCRdb keeps in-frame clones, though not all of them. Among roughly 100,000 clones listed, roughly 79% were seen once. The sample taken for sequencing was PBMCs. Source of these receptors: a woman aged 40-49 years in good health and CMV-seronegative.

About this clone: Without the conserved terminal phenylalanine or tryptophan, this CDR3 likely stems from a read error. The chain employs TRBV5-6 and TRBJ1-1; 7 bases align to TRBD1. The length of the CDR3 is 16 residues. Looked up from germline, CDR1 is SGHDT and CDR2 is YYEEEE. With V trimmed by 0 bases and J by 3 bases, 8 bases remained unmatched. CDR3 protein: CASSLEVEGADTEAFL. CDR3 nucleotide sequence: TGTGCCAGCAGCTTGGAGGTTGAGGGGGCGGACACTGAAGCTTTCCTT.

V and J are TRBV18 and TRBJ1-1, with D unresolved. Looked up from germline, CDR1 is KGHSH and CDR2 is LQKENI. The CDR3 has 15 amino acids. The V end was cut by 1 base, the J end by 3 bases, with 12 bases between. CDR3 sequence: CASSPRRPGDTEAFF. The CDR3 DNA reads TGTGCCAGCTCACCACGCCGACCCGGGGACACTGAAGCTTTCTTT.

J is TRBJ1-1 and V is TRBV10-2; D remains unclear. This CDR3 contains 13 residues. Trimming removed 0 bases at V and 10 bases at J, with 12 bases between. Germline V lookup: CDR1 WSHSY, CDR2 SAAADI. CDR3 in DNA: TGCGCCAGCAGTGAGTCGATGAGGGTCCGAGCTTTCTTT. This codes for CASSESMRVRAFF.

The chain joins TRBV7-9 to TRBJ2-1; TRBD2 agrees at 7 bases. Trimming removed 5 bases from V and 6 bases from J; junction bases left unmatched: 7. There are 14 residues in the CDR3. Germline-derived CDR1 and CDR2 are SEHNR and FQNEAQ (reference sequence). CDR3 protein: CASSRAGRVNEQFF. Here the CDR3 DNA reads TGTGCCAGCAGCCGAGCAGGGAGGGTCAATGAGCAGTTCTTC.

This clone appeared many times. Written as DNA, the CDR3 is TGTGCCAGCAGCTCACAGCCGGGTGGAGGGAATGAAAAACTGTTTTTT. Translation: CASSSQPGGGNEKLFF. The chain uses TRBV7-6 and TRBJ1-4; D remains unclear. V dropped 4 bases and J dropped 5 bases, with 17 bases sitting between them. The germline gives CDR1 SGHVS, CDR2 FNYEAQ. The CDR3 is made up of 16 amino acids.

The chain links TRBV7-9 to TRBJ2-7; D not certain. Trimming pared 5 bases from V and 2 bases from J, leaving 13 bases between. The CDR3 loop spans 14 amino acids. Germline loops: CDR1 SEHNR, CDR2 FQNEAQ (reference sequence). The CDR3 region is CASSPLGRTYEQYF. CDR3 nucleotides: TGTGCCAGCAGCCCACTGGGCAGGACCTACGAGCAGTACTTC.

The chain links TRBV5-1 to TRBJ1-2, with D maybe TRBD1 (5 bases). V was pared by 4 bases and J by 5 bases, with 12 bases between. The CDR3 extends over 13 amino acids. CDR1 SGHRS and CDR2 YFSETQ come from the germline V gene. The CDR3 spells CASSPDRLYGYTF. The CDR3 nucleotides are TGCGCCAGCAGCCCCGACAGATTATATGGCTACACCTTC.

The chain carries TRBV28 and TRBJ1-3; no clear D. Per the germline V gene, CDR1 is MDHEN and CDR2 is SYDVKM. Trimming stripped 4 bases from V and 3 bases from J, with 4 bases between. The CDR3 runs to 12 residues. The CDR3 spells CASSSGGNTIYF. The CDR3 DNA sequence: TGTGCCAGCAGTTCCGGTGGAAACACCATATATTTT.

The V and J genes are TRBV29-1 and TRBJ1-1, with 9 bases identical to TRBD1. This CDR3 has 14 amino acids. CDR1 and CDR2 (germline): SQVTM, ANQGSEA. Trimming removed 4 bases from V and 4 bases from J; junction bases left unmatched: 7. The CDR3 sequence: CSVAYRGRRTEAFF. The DNA for the CDR3 is TGCAGCGTTGCGTACAGGGGGCGCCGCACTGAAGCTTTCTTT.

The V gene is TRBV27, the J gene TRBJ1-2; 9 bases are shared with TRBD1. This CDR3 region has 18 residues. Germline lookup yields CDR1 MNHEY and CDR2 SMNVEV (reference sequence). V lost 5 bases and J lost 8; bases outside the gene matches: 21. CDR3 nucleotide sequence: TGTGCCAGCAGTCGATCCGGACAGGGGAGGGAATTGGGCCTGGGCTACACCTTC. Amino acid sequence: CASSRSGQGRELGLGYTF.

The chain has TRBV18 and TRBJ1-1; 7 bases line up with TRBD1. The CDR3 is 13 residues long. The ends lost 4 bases at V and 3 bases at J; junction bases unmatched: 2. Germline values: CDR1 KGHSH, CDR2 LQKENI. CDR3 sequence reads: CASSLDRDTEAFF. Here the CDR3 DNA reads TGTGCCAGCTCACTCGACAGGGACACTGAAGCTTTCTTT.

The V and J genes are TRBV5-1 and TRBJ2-7; 11 bases match TRBD2. There are 15 residues in the CDR3. Germline lookup yields CDR1 SGHRS and CDR2 YFSETQ. V gave up 2 bases and J gave up 4 bases; unmatched junction bases: 5. CDR3 in DNA: TGCGCCAGCAGCTTTATACTAGCGGGGGTGTACGAGCAGTACTTC. Its translation: CASSFILAGVYEQYF.

V and J are TRBV15 and TRBJ2-1, with 8 bases identical to TRBD2. Germline V gene sequence: CDR1 LNHNV, CDR2 YYDKDF (reference sequence). J was trimmed by 7 bases and V by 1 base; bases with no gene match: 3. The CDR3 spans 14 residues. This CDR3 reads CATSRGRGGNEQFF. The CDR3 DNA sequence: TGTGCCACCAGCAGAGGCCGGGGGGGGAATGAGCAGTTCTTC.

This rearrangement joins TRBV6-1 to TRBJ1-3; D possibly corresponds to TRBD1 (5 bases). The length of the CDR3 is 13 residues. The V end lost 8 bases, the J end lost 1 base, and 9 bases lay between the germline ends. CDR1 MNHNS and CDR2 SASEGT come from the germline V gene. CDR3 in DNA: TGTGCCAGCGGGGGGAGGTCTGGAAACACCATATATTTT. It specifies CASGGRSGNTIYF.

This clone was seen a few times. The chain links TRBV29-1 to TRBJ1-2; D uncertain. V lost 3 bases and J 8 bases, leaving 13 bases between the germline ends. The V gene's germline CDR1 is SQVTM and CDR2 ANQGSEA. The CDR3 is 12 amino acids. The CDR3 protein is CSVDPGGGGYTF. The DNA of the CDR3 is TGCAGCGTTGACCCAGGAGGAGGAGGCTACACCTTC. Variable domain in full (rest from reference TRBV29-1 and TRBJ1-2): SAVISQKPSRDICQRGTSLTIQCQVDSQVTMMFWYRQQPGQSLTLIATANQGSEATYESGFVIDKFPISRPNLTFSTLTVSNMSPEDSSIYLCSVDPGGGGYTFGSGTRLTVV.

This chain joins TRBV6-5 and TRBJ1-4, with 8 bases identical to TRBD1. The CDR3 covers 16 residues. The germline V gene has CDR1 MNHEY and CDR2 SVGAGI. V shed 2 bases, J shed 6 bases, and the junction held 8 bases outside the gene matches. The CDR3 reads CASSYTPGGAYEKLFF. CDR3 in DNA: TGTGCCAGCAGTTACACACCAGGGGGCGCGTATGAAAAACTGTTTTTT.